This T cell receptor (beta chain) appears in the sequencing data of a study of blood T cell repertoires in COVID-19. About the study: There were acute and convalescent COVID-19 samples, and they came from the United States, Italy and Spain.

CDR3 size: 15 residues. CDR1 and CDR2 (germline): SNHLY, FYNNEI. After removal of 6 bases from V and 0 bases from J, the junction contained 4 bases not matched to a gene. The protocol was immunoSEQ multiplex PCR, while the TCRdb copy is restricted to in-frame clones and leaves out a portion. The sample yields hundreds of thousands of clones, roughly 86% seen once. The specimen was PBMCs or T cells enriched from blood (not recorded which). The TCR sequence derives from a woman aged 35 to 49 with acute COVID-19. The V call is TRBV2, the J call TRBJ1-5; 8 nucleotides agree with TRBD1. The CDR3 DNA is TGTGCCAGCAGCGGGACAGGCCTTAGCAATCAGCCCCAGCATTTT. Protein: CASSGTGLSNQPQHF.